These T cell receptor beta chains were read from a single sample in a study of T-cell reconstitution after alpha-beta-depleted transplantation in children. TCRdb analysed the PCR reads with MiXCR anew, one entry per CDR3 protein. This sample has almost 500,000 distinct CDR3 sequences; approximately 12% occur once, and the top ten carry under 7%. The material sequenced was PBMCs from the stem cell graft donor, taken from the stem cell graft. Receptors were obtained from a human donor who donated a stem cell graft to a child with combined immunodeficiency. CDR3s include the opening cysteine and the closing phenylalanine or tryptophan. The D gene is left open where the match is weak. A row's size may be missing; if present it is once, few, many or a size class.

J gene,V gene,clone size,D gene,CDR3 protein,CDR3 DNA
TRBJ2-1,TRBV20-1,-,-,CSARDPGRSYNEQFF,TGCAGTGCTAGAGATCCAGGGCGGTCCTACAATGAGCAGTTCTTC
TRBJ1-1,TRBV5-1,many,-,CASSRRRGGNTEAFF,TGCGCCAGCAGCCGTCGTAGGGGCGGGAACACTGAAGCTTTCTTT
TRBJ2-7,TRBV6-2/TRBV6-3,-,-,CASSKQRTYEQYF,TGTGCCAGCAGCAAACAGAGAACCTACGAGCAGTACTTC
TRBJ2-7,TRBV29-1,many,-,CSVEEPGRYEQYF,TGCAGCGTTGAAGAGCCAGGGAGGTACGAGCAGTACTTC
TRBJ1-5,TRBV11-2,-,TRBD1,CASSFEGSGGRGNQPQHF,TGTGCCAGCAGCTTCGAGGGCTCAGGGGGCCGGGGCAATCAGCCCCAGCATTTT
TRBJ2-7,TRBV6-5,many,-,CASSYTTVSYEQYF,TGTGCCAGCAGTTATACTACAGTCTCCTACGAGCAGTACTTC
TRBJ1-1,TRBV27,few,-,CASLKWGRTMNTEAFF,TGTGCCAGCCTTAAATGGGGCAGGACTATGAACACTGAAGCTTTCTTT
TRBJ1-2,TRBV12-3/TRBV12-4,few,-,CASRSAEYGYTF,TGTGCCAGCAGGTCCGCAGAGTATGGCTACACCTTC
TRBJ2-1,TRBV15,many,-,CATGRGTAYEQFF,TGTGCCACCGGACGTGGGACGGCTTATGAGCAGTTCTTC
TRBJ2-5,TRBV4-2,many,-,CASSQFRGGTQYF,TGTGCCAGCAGCCAATTCAGGGGGGGGACCCAGTACTTC
TRBJ2-3,TRBV6-6,many,-,CASSYELTDTQYF,TGTGCCAGCAGTTACGAACTAACAGATACGCAGTATTTT
TRBJ2-6,TRBV7-2,many,-,CASSPSGRANVLTF,TGTGCCAGCAGCCCGTCCGGTAGGGCCAACGTCCTGACTTTC
TRBJ1-2,TRBV5-1,many,-,CASSLGQGGGYTF,TGTGCCAGCAGCTTAGGGCAGGGTGGTGGCTACACCTTC
TRBJ2-7,TRBV5-1,few,TRBD1,CASSLPGQGTYEQYF,TGCGCCAGCAGCCTACCGGGACAGGGAACCTACGAGCAGTACTTC
TRBJ2-2,TRBV9,-,TRBD1,CASSVALQGEGTGELFF,TGTGCCAGCAGCGTAGCCCTTCAGGGGGAAGGCACCGGGGAGCTGTTTTTT
TRBJ2-7,TRBV24-1,few,TRBD2,CATSDGGSSYEQYF,TGTGCCACCAGTGATGGCGGGAGCTCCTACGAGCAGTACTTC
TRBJ2-5,TRBV11-2,-,TRBD2,CASSLDPHYQRGRETQYF,TGTGCCAGCAGCTTAGACCCCCACTATCAGCGGGGTCGGGAGACCCAGTACTTC
TRBJ2-1,TRBV7-3,many,TRBD1,CASSLTGGIGNEQFF,TGTGCCAGCAGCTTGACAGGGGGGATTGGCAATGAGCAGTTCTTC